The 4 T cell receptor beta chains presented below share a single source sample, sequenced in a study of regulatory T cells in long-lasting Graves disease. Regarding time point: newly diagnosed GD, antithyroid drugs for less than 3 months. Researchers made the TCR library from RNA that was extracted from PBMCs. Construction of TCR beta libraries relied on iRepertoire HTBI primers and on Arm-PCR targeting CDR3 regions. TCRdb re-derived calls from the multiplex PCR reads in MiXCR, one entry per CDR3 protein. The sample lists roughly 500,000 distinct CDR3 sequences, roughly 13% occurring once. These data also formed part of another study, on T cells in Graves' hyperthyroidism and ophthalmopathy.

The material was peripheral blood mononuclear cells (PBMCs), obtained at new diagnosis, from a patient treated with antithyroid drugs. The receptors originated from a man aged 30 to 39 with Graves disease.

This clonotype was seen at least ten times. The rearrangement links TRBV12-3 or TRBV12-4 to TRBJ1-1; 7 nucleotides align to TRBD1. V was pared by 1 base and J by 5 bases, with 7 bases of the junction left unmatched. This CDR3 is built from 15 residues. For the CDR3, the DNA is TGTGCCAGCAGTTTAGGGAATTACAGGGGAACTGAAGCTTTCTTT. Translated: CASSLGNYRGTEAFF.

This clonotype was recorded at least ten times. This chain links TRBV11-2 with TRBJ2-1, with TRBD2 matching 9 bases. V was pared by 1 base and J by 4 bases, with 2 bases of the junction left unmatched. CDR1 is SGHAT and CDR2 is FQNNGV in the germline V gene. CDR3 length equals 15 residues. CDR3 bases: TGTGCCAGCAGCTTAGGACTAGCGGAATACAATGAGCAGTTCTTC. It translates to CASSLGLAEYNEQFF. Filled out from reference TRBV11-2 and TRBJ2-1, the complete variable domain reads EAGVAQSPRYKIIEKRQSVAFWCNPISGHATLYWYQQILGQGPKLLIQFQNNGVVDDSQLPKDRFSAERLKGVDSTLKIQPAKLEDSAVYLCASSLGLAEYNEQFFGPGTRLTVL.

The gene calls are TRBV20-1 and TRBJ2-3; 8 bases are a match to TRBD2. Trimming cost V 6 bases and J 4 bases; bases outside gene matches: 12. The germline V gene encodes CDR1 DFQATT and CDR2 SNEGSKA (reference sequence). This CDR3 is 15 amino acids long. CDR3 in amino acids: CSARSPGGPADTQYF. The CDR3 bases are TGCAGTGCCCGTTCGCCGGGAGGGCCCGCAGATACGCAGTATTTT.

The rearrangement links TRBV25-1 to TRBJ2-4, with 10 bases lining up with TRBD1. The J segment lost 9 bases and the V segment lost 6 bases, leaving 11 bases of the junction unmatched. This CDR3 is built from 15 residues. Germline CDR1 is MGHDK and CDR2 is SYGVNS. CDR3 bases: TGTGCCAGCAGCGGAACCGGGACAGGGGATGGCATTCAGTACTTC. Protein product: CASSGTGTGDGIQYF.